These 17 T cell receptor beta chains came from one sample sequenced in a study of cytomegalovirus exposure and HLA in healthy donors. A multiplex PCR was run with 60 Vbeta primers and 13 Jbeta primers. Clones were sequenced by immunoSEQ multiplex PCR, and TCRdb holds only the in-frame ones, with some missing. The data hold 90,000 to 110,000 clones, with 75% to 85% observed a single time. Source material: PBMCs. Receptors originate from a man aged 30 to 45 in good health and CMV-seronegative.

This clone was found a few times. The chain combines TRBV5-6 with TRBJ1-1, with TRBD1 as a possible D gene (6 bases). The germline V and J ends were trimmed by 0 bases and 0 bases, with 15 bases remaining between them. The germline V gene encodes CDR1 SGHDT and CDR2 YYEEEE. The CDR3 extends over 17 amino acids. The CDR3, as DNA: TGTGCCAGCAGCTTGGTACGGGACACCCTTATGAACACTGAAGCTTTCTTT. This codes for CASSLVRDTLMNTEAFF.

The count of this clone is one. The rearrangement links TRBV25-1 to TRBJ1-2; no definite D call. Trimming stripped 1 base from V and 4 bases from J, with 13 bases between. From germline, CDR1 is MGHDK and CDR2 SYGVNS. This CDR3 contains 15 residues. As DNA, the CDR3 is TGTGCCAGCAGTGAATGGGCAGGCATCCGCTATGGCTACACCTTC. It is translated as CASSEWAGIRYGYTF.

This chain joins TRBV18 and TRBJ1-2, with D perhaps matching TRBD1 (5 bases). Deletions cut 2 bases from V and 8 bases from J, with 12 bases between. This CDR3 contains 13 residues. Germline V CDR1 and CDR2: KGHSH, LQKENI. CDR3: CASSPIGTGGYTF. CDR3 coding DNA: TGTGCCAGCTCACCAATAGGAACAGGCGGCTACACCTTC.

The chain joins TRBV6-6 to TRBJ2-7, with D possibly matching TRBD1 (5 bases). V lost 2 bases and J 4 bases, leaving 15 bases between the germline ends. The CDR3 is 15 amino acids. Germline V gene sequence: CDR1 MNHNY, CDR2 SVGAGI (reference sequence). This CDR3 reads CASSYAVQGGYEQYF. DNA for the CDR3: TGTGCCAGCAGTTACGCGGTCCAGGGTGGATACGAGCAGTACTTC.

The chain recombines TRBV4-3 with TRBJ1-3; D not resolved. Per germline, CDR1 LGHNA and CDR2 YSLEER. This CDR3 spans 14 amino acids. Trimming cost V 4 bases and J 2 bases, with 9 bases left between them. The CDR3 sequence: CASSPRGTGNTIYF. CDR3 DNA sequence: TGCGCCAGCAGCCCACGAGGGACTGGAAACACCATATATTTT.

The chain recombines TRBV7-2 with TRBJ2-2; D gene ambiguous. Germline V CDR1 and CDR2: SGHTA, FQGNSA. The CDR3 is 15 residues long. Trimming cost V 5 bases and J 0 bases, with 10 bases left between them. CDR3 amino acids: CASSNRGANTGELFF. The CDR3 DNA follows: TGTGCCAGCAGCAATAGAGGAGCGAACACCGGGGAGCTGTTTTTT.

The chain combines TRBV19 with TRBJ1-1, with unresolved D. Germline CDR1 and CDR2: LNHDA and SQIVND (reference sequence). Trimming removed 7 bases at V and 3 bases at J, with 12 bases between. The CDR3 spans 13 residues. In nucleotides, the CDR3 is TGTGCCAGTATTGATGTGAGGGACACTGAAGCTTTCTTT. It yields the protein CASIDVRDTEAFF.

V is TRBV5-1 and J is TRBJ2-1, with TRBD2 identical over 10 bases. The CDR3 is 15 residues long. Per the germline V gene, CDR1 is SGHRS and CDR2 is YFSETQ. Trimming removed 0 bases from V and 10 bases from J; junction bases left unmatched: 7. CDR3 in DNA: TGCGCCAGCAGCTTGGAGAGCGGGAGGGCCAGGGAGCAGTTCTTC. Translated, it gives CASSLESGRAREQFF.

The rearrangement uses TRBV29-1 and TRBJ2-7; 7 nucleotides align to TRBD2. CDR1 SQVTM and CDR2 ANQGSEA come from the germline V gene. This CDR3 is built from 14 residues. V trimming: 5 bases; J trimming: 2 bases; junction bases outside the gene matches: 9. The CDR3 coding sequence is TGCAGCGTTACCCGGGGGGACGTCACCTACGAGCAGTACTTC. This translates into CSVTRGDVTYEQYF.

CDR3 protein: CASKLPNSPLHF. The CDR3 DNA reads TGTGCCAGCAAACTCCCTAATTCACCCCTCCACTTT. This chain links TRBV7-2 with TRBJ1-6; D ambiguous. The germline CDR1 and CDR2 sequences are SGHTA and FQGNSA. The V end was cut by 7 bases, the J end by 6 bases, with 7 bases between. The CDR3 loop spans 12 amino acids.

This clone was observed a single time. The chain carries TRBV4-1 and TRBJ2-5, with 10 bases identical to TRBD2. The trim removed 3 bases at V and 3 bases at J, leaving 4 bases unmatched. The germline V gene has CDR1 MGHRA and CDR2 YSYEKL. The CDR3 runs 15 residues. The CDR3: CASSHLGLAKETQYF. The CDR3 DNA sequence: TGCGCCAGCAGCCACCTGGGACTAGCGAAAGAGACCCAGTACTTC.

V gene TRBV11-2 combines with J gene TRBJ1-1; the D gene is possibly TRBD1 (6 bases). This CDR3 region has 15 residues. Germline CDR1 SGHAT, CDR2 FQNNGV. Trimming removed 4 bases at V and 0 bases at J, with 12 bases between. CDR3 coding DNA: TGTGCCAGCAGCTCATTTCAGGGGATGAACACTGAAGCTTTCTTT. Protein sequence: CASSSFQGMNTEAFF.

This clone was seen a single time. The CDR3 DNA follows: TGTGCCAGCAGTTACCTGGGGGCTAGCACAGATACGCAGTATTTT. It translates to CASSYLGASTDTQYF. The gene calls are TRBV6-5 and TRBJ2-3, with D perhaps matching TRBD1 (6 bases). Germline CDR1 MNHEY, CDR2 SVGAGI. Trimming took 2 bases from V and 0 from J, leaving 9 bases between them. The CDR3 extends over 15 amino acids.

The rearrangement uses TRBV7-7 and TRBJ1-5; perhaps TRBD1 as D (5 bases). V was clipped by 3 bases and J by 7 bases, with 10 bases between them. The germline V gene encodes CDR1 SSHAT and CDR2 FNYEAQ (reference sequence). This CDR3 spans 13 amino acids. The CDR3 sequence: CASSLGPGQPQHF. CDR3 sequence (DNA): TGTGCCAGCAGCTTGGGGCCTGGACAGCCCCAGCATTTT.

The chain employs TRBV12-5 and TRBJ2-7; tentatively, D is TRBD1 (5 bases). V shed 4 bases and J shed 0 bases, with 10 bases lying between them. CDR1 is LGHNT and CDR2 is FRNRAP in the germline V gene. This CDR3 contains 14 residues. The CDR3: CASGSGRGSYEQYF. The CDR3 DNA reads TGTGCTAGTGGTTCTGGTAGGGGCTCCTACGAGCAGTACTTC.

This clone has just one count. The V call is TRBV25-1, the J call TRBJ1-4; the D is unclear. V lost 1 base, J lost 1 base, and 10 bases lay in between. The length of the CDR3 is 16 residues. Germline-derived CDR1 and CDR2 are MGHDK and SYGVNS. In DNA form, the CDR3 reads TGTGCCAGCAGTGAATTTCGGCCAGGAACTAATGAAAAACTGTTTTTT. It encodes CASSEFRPGTNEKLFF. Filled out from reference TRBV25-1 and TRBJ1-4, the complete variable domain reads EADIYQTPRYLVIGTGKKITLECSQTMGHDKMYWYQQDPGMELHLIHYSYGVNSTEKGDLSSESTVSRIRTEHFPLTLESARPSHTSQYLCASSEFRPGTNEKLFFGSGTQLSVL.

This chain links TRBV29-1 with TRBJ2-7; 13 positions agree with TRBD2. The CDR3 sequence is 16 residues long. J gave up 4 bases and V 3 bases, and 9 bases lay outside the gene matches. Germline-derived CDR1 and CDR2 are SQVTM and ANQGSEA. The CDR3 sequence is CSVETSGRFYRYEQYF. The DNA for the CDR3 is TGCAGCGTTGAGACTAGCGGGAGGTTCTATCGTTACGAGCAGTACTTC.